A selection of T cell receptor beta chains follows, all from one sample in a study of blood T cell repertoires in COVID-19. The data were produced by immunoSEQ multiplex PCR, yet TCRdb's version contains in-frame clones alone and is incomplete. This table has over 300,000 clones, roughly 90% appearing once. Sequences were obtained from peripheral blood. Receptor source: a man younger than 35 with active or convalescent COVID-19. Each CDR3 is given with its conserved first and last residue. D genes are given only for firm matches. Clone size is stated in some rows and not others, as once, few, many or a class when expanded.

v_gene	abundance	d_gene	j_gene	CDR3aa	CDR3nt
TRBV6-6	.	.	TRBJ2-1	CASSPGHIFSNEQFF	TGTGCCAGCAGCCCCGGACACATTTTCTCCAATGAGCAGTTCTTC
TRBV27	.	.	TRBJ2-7	CASSSGRTYEQYF	TGTGCCAGCAGTAGCGGGCGTACCTACGAGCAGTACTTC
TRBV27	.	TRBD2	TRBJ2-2	CASSLGTSGRAWELFF	TGTGCCAGCAGTCTAGGGACTAGCGGGAGGGCCTGGGAGCTGTTTTTT
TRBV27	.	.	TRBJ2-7	CASRVVSGPTYEQYF	TGTGCCAGCAGGGTCGTGAGCGGGCCAACCTACGAGCAGTACTTC
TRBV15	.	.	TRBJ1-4	CATRRDNRATNEKLFF	TGTGCCACCAGACGCGACAACAGGGCCACTAATGAAAAACTGTTTTTT
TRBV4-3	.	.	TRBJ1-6	CASSPERHRVDSPLHF	TGCGCCAGCAGCCCCGAAAGGCACAGGGTCGATTCACCCCTCCACTTT
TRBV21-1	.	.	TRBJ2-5	CASSKVLGGHKETQYF	TGTGCCAGCAGCAAAGTCCTAGGGGGCCACAAGGAGACCCAGTACTTC
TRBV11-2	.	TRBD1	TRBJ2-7	CASAGGTYEQYF	TGTGCCAGCGCAGGGGGCACCTACGAGCAGTACTTC
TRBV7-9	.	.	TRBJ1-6	CASSLLGPSYSPLHF	TGTGCCAGCAGCTTGTTGGGGCCCTCTTATTCACCCCTCCACTTT
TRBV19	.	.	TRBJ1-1	CASLPGAGTEAFF	TGTGCCAGTCTACCAGGGGCAGGGACTGAAGCTTTCTTT
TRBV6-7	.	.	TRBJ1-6	CASSYWGPSNSPLHF	TGTGCCAGCAGTTACTGGGGGCCATCTAATTCACCCCTCCACTTT
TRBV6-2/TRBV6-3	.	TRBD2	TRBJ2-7	CASSRGLKRGGTTYEQYF	TGTGCCAGCAGCCGCGGATTGAAGCGGGGGGGTACAACCTACGAGCAGTACTTC
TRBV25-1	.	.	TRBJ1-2	CASSAPGTLNYGYTF	TGTGCCAGCAGTGCCCCCGGGACACTGAACTATGGCTACACCTTC
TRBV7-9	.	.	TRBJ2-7	CASSLGGDKQYF	TGTGCCAGCAGCTTAGGGGGAGACAAGCAGTACTTC
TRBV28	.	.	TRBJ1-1	CASSFVRGAGHAAFF	TGTGCCAGCAGTTTCGTCCGCGGGGCAGGGCATGCAGCTTTCTTT
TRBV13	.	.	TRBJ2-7	CASSSPQGSYEQYF	TGTGCCAGCAGCTCCCCTCAGGGGTCCTACGAGCAGTACTTC
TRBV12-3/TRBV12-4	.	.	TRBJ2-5	CASSSRGKETQYF	TGTGCCAGCAGTTCCCGGGGAAAAGAGACCCAGTACTTC
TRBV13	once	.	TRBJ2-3	CASSLRRIKATDTQYF	TGTGCCAGCAGCTTACGGCGGATAAAGGCCACAGATACGCAGTATTTT
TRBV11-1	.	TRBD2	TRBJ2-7	CASSTSGNSKEQYF	TGTGCCAGCAGCACTAGCGGAAACTCTAAAGAGCAGTACTTC
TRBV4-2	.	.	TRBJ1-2	CASSHLGREANYGYTF	TGTGCCAGCAGCCACCTAGGGAGGGAAGCTAACTATGGCTACACCTTC
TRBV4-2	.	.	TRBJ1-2	CASSQASYGYTF	TGTGCCAGCAGCCAAGCGAGCTATGGCTACACCTTC
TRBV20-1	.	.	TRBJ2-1	CSARDERLQFF	TGCAGTGCTAGAGATGAAAGACTACAGTTCTTC
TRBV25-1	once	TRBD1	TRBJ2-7	CARATGAHYEQYF	TGTGCCAGGGCAACAGGGGCCCACTACGAGCAGTACTTC
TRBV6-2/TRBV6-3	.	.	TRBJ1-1	CASSLPGEINTEAFF	TGTGCCAGCAGCCTACCGGGTGAAATTAACACTGAAGCTTTCTTT
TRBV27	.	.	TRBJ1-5	CASSLGRDSNQPQHF	TGTGCCAGCAGTTTAGGCAGGGATAGCAATCAGCCCCAGCATTTT